This T cell receptor (beta chain) originates from a study of T cells in Graves' hyperthyroidism and ophthalmopathy. Findings and caveats of the study: By a 13 V-J model, ophthalmopathy was set apart from stable hyperthyroidism.

V lost 2 bases to trimming and J lost 6 bases; unmatched junction nucleotides: 9. Germline V gene data show CDR1 as MDHEN and CDR2 as SYDVKM. The CDR3 has 17 residues. This clonotype was recorded at least ten times. Its antigen is undetermined. RNA transcripts yielded amplified TCR beta CDR3 regions. Using the HTBI primer set, a first-round RT-PCR was run on the TCR CDR3. Using its own MiXCR run on the multiplex PCR reads, TCRdb lists one record per CDR3 protein. The sample lists approximately 600,000 distinct CDR3 sequences, about 17% seen once, with around 4% in the top ten. Those with hyperthyroidism were 18 to 65 years old, newly diagnosed, and ill for under 2 months.

This TCR was sampled from a woman aged 30 to 39 with Graves' hyperthyroidism. V gene TRBV28 combines with J gene TRBJ1-5, with 11 bases aligning to TRBD1. The specimen was blood. The CDR3 region has the DNA TGTGCCAGCAGTTTAGTTGGGACAGGGGGTCCTACTCAGCCCCAGCATTTT. Translation gives CASSLVGTGGPTQPQHF.